This T cell receptor (beta chain) emerged from a study of technical replicates of blood from four donors. The assay was immunoSEQ multiplex PCR, and TCRdb's table has in-frame clones only and misses some. This table has under 100,000 clones, about 96% appearing once. CDR1 SGHRS and CDR2 YFSETQ come from the germline V gene. The CDR3 sequence is 13 residues long. Trimming cost V 4 bases and J 1 base, with 9 bases left between them. V is TRBV5-1 and J is TRBJ2-7; a possible D gene is TRBD2 (5 bases). Specimen: T cells isolated from PBMCs. This clonotype was sampled from a human donor in good health. This CDR3 is CASSTTGSYEQYF. DNA of the CDR3: TGCGCCAGCAGCACGACGGGGTCCTACGAGCAGTACTTC.